The sequence of this T cell receptor beta chain was determined in a study of cytomegalovirus exposure and HLA in healthy donors. The PCR contained 60 Vbeta and 13 Jbeta primers. Assay used: immunoSEQ multiplex PCR; TCRdb lists only in-frame clones, some missing. The table lists about 91,000 clones, roughly 67% of them singletons. About this clone: As yet, its antigen is unknown.

General study findings and limits: A highly shared variant cluster was judged a likely technical artifact.

This CDR3 comprises 15 residues. V lost 3 bases and J lost 6; bases outside the gene matches: 7. Looked up from germline, CDR1 is LGHNA and CDR2 is YSLEER. This TCR derives from a human donor in good health. V usage is TRBV4-3 and J usage is TRBJ2-7, with TRBD1 matching 11 bases. The sequenced sample was PBMCs. The CDR3 region has the DNA TGCGCCAGCAGCCAGGACTGGACAGGGGGCTCCGAGCAGTACTTC. It yields the protein CASSQDWTGGSEQYF.